This entry concerns a single T cell receptor (beta chain). The antigen is undetermined. The data are from a study of cytomegalovirus exposure and HLA in healthy donors. V trimming: 9 bases; J trimming: 5 bases; junction bases outside the gene matches: 11. CDR1 SGHNT and CDR2 YYREEE come from the germline V gene (reference sequence). The CDR3 has 16 residues. General study findings and limits: Associated with cytomegalovirus, according to the listing, were 150 to 200 TCR beta chains. Earlier findings revealed that most TCR beta V segments proved productive either about 90% or about 30% of the time.

Likely unrecorded immune exposures existed in these nominally healthy donors. The PCR employed 60 Vbeta primers together with 13 Jbeta primers. Clones were read by immunoSEQ multiplex PCR, and TCRdb kept only the in-frame ones, dropping some. The sample holds roughly 100,000 clones, 60% to 85% seen once. The sequencing input was PBMCs. This clonotype was sampled from a male donor in good health and CMV-seropositive. The V and J genes are TRBV5-4 and TRBJ2-2; 12 bases are shared with TRBD1. CDR3 protein: CATSPGGQGATGELFF. The DNA of the CDR3 is TGTGCCACATCCCCCGGGGGACAGGGGGCTACCGGGGAGCTGTTTTTT.